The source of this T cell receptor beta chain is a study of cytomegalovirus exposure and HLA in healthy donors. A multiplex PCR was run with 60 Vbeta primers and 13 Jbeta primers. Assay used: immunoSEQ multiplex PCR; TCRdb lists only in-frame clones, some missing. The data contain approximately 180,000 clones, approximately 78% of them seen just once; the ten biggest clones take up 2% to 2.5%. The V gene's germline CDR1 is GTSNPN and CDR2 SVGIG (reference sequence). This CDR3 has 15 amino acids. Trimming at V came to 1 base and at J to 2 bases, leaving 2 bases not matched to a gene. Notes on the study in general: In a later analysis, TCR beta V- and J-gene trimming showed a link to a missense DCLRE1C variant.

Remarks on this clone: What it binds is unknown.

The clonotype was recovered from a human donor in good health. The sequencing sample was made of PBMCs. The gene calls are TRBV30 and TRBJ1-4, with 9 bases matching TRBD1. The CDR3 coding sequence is TGTGCCTGGAGTGCGGGGACAGGGACTAATGAAAAACTGTTTTTT. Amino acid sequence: CAWSAGTGTNEKLFF.